These 9 T cell receptor beta chains were sequenced from one sample in a study of blood T cell repertoires in COVID-19. Here immunoSEQ multiplex PCR was the method, and the copy in TCRdb shows in-frame clones only, minus some. The sample lists 100,000 or so clones; approximately 85% were seen once. The material sequenced was peripheral blood. The receptors were sampled from a man aged 40-49 years with active or convalescent COVID-19.

The J gene is TRBJ2-3, the V gene TRBV11-3, with TRBD2 as a possible D gene (5 bases). Germline V gene lookup returns CDR1 SGHNT and CDR2 YENEEA. V was trimmed by 4 bases and J by 3 bases, leaving 8 bases between them. CDR3 size: 13 residues. The CDR3 nucleotides are TGTGCCAGCAGCTCCGGACTGACAGATACGCAGTATTTT. Its translation: CASSSGLTDTQYF.

The V and J genes are TRBV11-2 and TRBJ1-2, with 7 bases lining up with TRBD1. Germline CDR1 is SGHAT and CDR2 is FQNNGV. The CDR3 contains 15 residues. V was clipped by 5 bases and J by 0 bases; unmatched bases: 6. CDR3 DNA sequence: TGTGCCAGCAGCGCCCGGGACAGCTCTAACTATGGCTACACCTTC. This translates into CASSARDSSNYGYTF.

V is TRBV11-2 and J is TRBJ2-1; maybe TRBD2 (7 bases). Trimming left V 0 bases short and J 3 bases short, with 15 bases between. CDR3 size: 17 residues. Germline loops: CDR1 SGHAT, CDR2 FQNNGV. CDR3 DNA: TGTGCCAGCAGCTTAGATGGTTGGGGGGGGCGCTACAATGAGCAGTTCTTC. Its protein is CASSLDGWGGRYNEQFF.

The chain recombines TRBV4-3 with TRBJ2-5; 7 bases agree with TRBD1. The V and J ends lost 0 bases and 7 bases, in that order; junction bases with no gene match: 11. The CDR3 length is 16 residues. Germline V gene sequence: CDR1 LGHNA, CDR2 YSLEER. Written as DNA, the CDR3 is TGCGCCAGCAGCCAAGATTGGCGACAGGGCGACCGGACCCAGTACTTC. As protein: CASSQDWRQGDRTQYF.

This chain links TRBV5-4 with TRBJ2-3; 13 bases match TRBD2. With V trimmed by 4 bases and J by 1 base, 3 bases remained unmatched. Germline V gene sequence: CDR1 SGHNT, CDR2 YYREEE (reference sequence). CDR3 size: 16 residues. CDR3 nucleotides: TGTGCCAGCAGCCTAGGACTAGCGGGGGGCACAGATACGCAGTATTTT. Protein sequence: CASSLGLAGGTDTQYF.

A few counts support this clone. The chain recombines TRBV30 with TRBJ2-2; D not resolved. Germline V lookup: CDR1 GTSNPN, CDR2 SVGIG (reference sequence). Trimming pared 0 bases from V and 3 bases from J, leaving 8 bases between. CDR3 length: 14 amino acids. In DNA form, the CDR3 reads TGTGCCTGGAGTGTTGGCCAGTACACCGGGGAGCTGTTTTTT. The encoded protein is CAWSVGQYTGELFF.

In this sample, this clone turned up a few times. The V and J genes are TRBV4-1 and TRBJ1-5; TRBD1 aligns across 10 bases. CDR1 is MGHRA, CDR2 YSYEKL, per germline. This CDR3 comprises 15 residues. The V and J ends lost 4 bases and 9 bases, in that order; junction bases with no gene match: 9. The CDR3 here is CASSRTDRGIGPQHF. In DNA, the CDR3 is TGCGCCAGCAGCCGAACGGACAGGGGGATAGGGCCCCAGCATTTT.

The chain employs TRBV5-4 and TRBJ2-3, with D possibly TRBD2 on 6 matching bases. Trimming pared 7 bases from V and 3 bases from J, leaving 12 bases between. This CDR3 has 13 amino acids. Germline V gives CDR1 SGHNT, CDR2 YYREEE (reference sequence). The DNA of the CDR3 is TGTGCCAGCCTGACCGCGGGGACAGATACGCAGTATTTT. Translating it yields CASLTAGTDTQYF.

The rearrangement uses TRBV6-2 or TRBV6-3 and TRBJ2-1; 10 bases line up with TRBD2. Germline V gene lookup returns CDR1 MNHEY and CDR2 SVGEGT. The ends lost 0 bases at V and 3 bases at J; junction bases unmatched: 5. This CDR3 is built from 17 residues. The CDR3 DNA follows: TGTGCCAGCAGTTACTCGCCTAGCGGGGGCCTCTACAATGAGCAGTTCTTC. This gives the protein CASSYSPSGGLYNEQFF.